The 15 T cell receptor beta chains listed next were all sequenced from one sample in a study of beta chain features in type 1 diabetes. Study-wide findings and caveats: Across all four CD4+ subsets, people with type 1 diabetes showed modestly shorter TCRB CDR3s.

Antigens for these TCRs are unknown. As every portion of the isolated RNA was reverse transcribed, the sequencing read expressed TCRB transcripts. Generated by immunoSEQ multiplex PCR, the TCRdb table keeps only in-frame clones and is missing some. The sample shows roughly 150,000 clones, around 7.9% of them seen only once. Sequencing was carried out using central memory CD4+ T cells from blood. The receptor source for this set is a young man with type 1 diabetes.

This clone was counted a few times. The chain is built from TRBV5-4 and TRBJ1-4; perhaps TRBD1 as D (6 bases). V was pared by 10 bases and J by 6 bases, with 16 bases between. CDR3 size: 13 residues. CDR1 SGHNT and CDR2 YYREEE come from the germline V gene (reference sequence). CDR3 in amino acids: CAVMDSMDEKLFF. In DNA, the CDR3 is TGTGCCGTGATGGACAGTATGGATGAAAAACTGTTTTTT. Using reference TRBV5-4 and TRBJ1-4 for the parts outside the CDR3, the full variable domain is ETGVTQSPTHLIKTRGQQVTLRCSSQSGHNTVSWYQQALGQGPQFIFQYYREEENGRGNFPPRFSGLQFPNYSSELNVNALELDDSALYLCAVMDSMDEKLFFGSGTQLSVL.

The chain combines TRBV7-2 with TRBJ2-3, with 10 positions matching TRBD2. The CDR3 is 16 amino acids. Per germline, CDR1 SGHTA and CDR2 FQGNSA. With 3 bases clipped from V and 0 bases from J, the junction kept 3 bases outside the gene matches. The CDR3 sequence is CASSFSGGYSTDTQYF. CDR3 sequence (DNA): TGTGCCAGCAGCTTTAGCGGGGGGTATAGCACAGATACGCAGTATTTT.

This clone showed up just a few times. The sample contains more than one DNA sequence encoding this CDR3. V gene TRBV5-1 combines with J gene TRBJ2-5; 8 bases line up with TRBD1. CDR1 and CDR2 from the germline V gene are SGHRS and YFSETQ. This CDR3 spans 14 amino acids. With 0 bases clipped from V and 4 bases from J, the junction kept 2 bases outside the gene matches. CDR3 sequence reads: CASSLGQGRETQYF. The CDR3 DNA reads TGCGCCAGCAGCTTGGGACAGGGGAGAGAGACCCAGTACTTC. Based on the CDR3 plus reference TRBV5-1 and TRBJ2-5, the full variable domain is KAGVTQTPRYLIKTRGQQVTLSCSPISGHRSVSWYQQTPGQGLQFLFEYFSETQRNKGNFPGRFSGRQFSNSRSEMNVSTLELGDSALYLCASSLGQGRETQYFGPGTRLLVL.

V usage is TRBV5-5 and J usage is TRBJ2-4, with TRBD1 matching over 7 bases. V shed 0 bases and J 0 bases; nucleotides not matched to a gene: 9. The germline gives CDR1 SGHKS, CDR2 YYEKEE (reference sequence). CDR3 length: 18 amino acids. The CDR3 spells CASSLAGTVLLAKNIQYF. CDR3 sequence (DNA): TGTGCCAGCAGCTTGGCTGGGACAGTCCTCCTAGCCAAAAACATTCAGTACTTC.

V gene TRBV7-2 combines with J gene TRBJ2-1, with 7 positions matching TRBD1. There are 14 residues in the CDR3. After removal of 3 bases from V and 2 bases from J, the junction contained 1 base not matched to a gene. The V gene's germline CDR1 is SGHTA and CDR2 FQGNSA. CDR3 sequence: CASSFQGAYNEQFF. In nucleotides, the CDR3 is TGTGCCAGCAGCTTCCAGGGGGCCTACAATGAGCAGTTCTTC.

This clone was counted a few times. The chain recombines TRBV10-3 with TRBJ1-5, with D uncertain. Trimming took off 2 bases at V and 4 bases at J, with 6 bases between the two ends. CDR3 size: 13 residues. CDR1 is ENHRY, CDR2 SYGVKD, per germline. The CDR3 spells CAISETGNQPQHF. CDR3 coding DNA: TGTGCCATCAGTGAGACGGGGAATCAGCCCCAGCATTTT.

The chain uses TRBV2 and TRBJ2-3; D is ambiguous. V lost 6 bases, J lost 2 bases, and 12 bases lay in between. CDR1 SNHLY and CDR2 FYNNEI come from the germline V gene. The CDR3 is made up of 14 amino acids. CDR3 amino acids: CASRPAENTDTQYF. In nucleotides, the CDR3 is TGTGCCAGCAGGCCCGCGGAGAACACAGATACGCAGTATTTT.

The rearrangement links TRBV9 to TRBJ2-5, with 11 nucleotides matching TRBD1. Looked up from germline, CDR1 is SGDLS and CDR2 is YYNGEE. V shed 3 bases, J shed 0 bases, and the junction held 4 bases outside the gene matches. The CDR3 is made up of 16 amino acids. The CDR3 sequence: CASSGGTGGYQETQYF. In DNA, the CDR3 is TGTGCCAGCAGCGGAGGGACAGGGGGTTACCAAGAGACCCAGTACTTC.

This clone was recorded a few times. V is TRBV19 and J is TRBJ2-3; TRBD2 might be the D (6 bases). Trimming took off 5 bases at V and 5 bases at J, with 20 bases between the two ends. CDR1 is LNHDA and CDR2 is SQIVND in the germline V gene (reference sequence). The CDR3 runs to 16 residues. This CDR3 is CASSEGRRDWKDTQYF. As DNA, the CDR3 is TGTGCCAGTAGTGAGGGGCGGCGGGACTGGAAAGATACGCAGTATTTT.

The chain recombines TRBV7-2 with TRBJ2-1, with 7 bases fitting TRBD1. After removal of 1 base from V and 5 bases from J, the junction contained 5 bases not matched to a gene. Germline assignment: CDR1 SGHTA and CDR2 FQGNSA. This CDR3 has 15 residues. CDR3 in amino acids: CASSLDRGRHNEQFF. The CDR3 DNA reads as TGTGCCAGCAGCTTAGACAGGGGTCGACACAATGAGCAGTTCTTC.

This clone was seen a few times. V and J are TRBV5-1 and TRBJ2-5, with 7 bases that match TRBD2. Trimming at V came to 0 bases and at J to 3 bases, leaving 2 bases not matched to a gene. This CDR3 spans 14 amino acids. The germline V gene encodes CDR1 SGHRS and CDR2 YFSETQ. The CDR3 region has the DNA TGCGCCAGCAGCTTGGCAGGGAGGGAAGAGACCCAGTACTTC. The encoded protein is CASSLAGREETQYF.

In its sample, this clone was seen once. V and J are TRBV5-6 and TRBJ2-3; TRBD2 matches at 10 bases. CDR3 size: 17 residues. The trim removed 4 bases at V and 1 base at J, leaving 9 bases unmatched. Germline V gene lookup returns CDR1 SGHDT and CDR2 YYEEEE. The CDR3 nucleotides are TGTGCCAGCAGCCCTCTATATCTAGCGGGAGGCACAGATACGCAGTATTTT. Translation gives CASSPLYLAGGTDTQYF.

The V gene is TRBV4-2, the J gene TRBJ2-2, with a possible D match to TRBD1 (7 bases). The CDR3 totals 17 residues. Trimming pared 3 bases from V and 1 base from J, leaving 15 bases between. Per germline, CDR1 LGHNA and CDR2 YNFKEQ. The CDR3 protein is CASSHKQGTQNTGELFF. CDR3 bases: TGTGCCAGCAGCCATAAACAGGGGACTCAGAACACCGGGGAGCTGTTTTTT.

The table lists this clone with a few counts. The chain joins TRBV6-5 to TRBJ2-1, with D possibly matching TRBD2 (7 bases). Germline V gene lookup returns CDR1 MNHEY and CDR2 SVGAGI. The V gene lost 5 bases and the J gene lost 3 bases, with 14 bases spanning the gap. CDR3 length equals 15 residues. The CDR3 DNA follows: TGTGCCAGCAGTCCCCGGGGGGCTAGCTACAATGAGCAGTTCTTC. Translated: CASSPRGASYNEQFF.

This clone has more than one count but fewer than ten. The rearrangement links TRBV28 to TRBJ2-7, with 7 bases lining up with TRBD2. The germline CDR1 and CDR2 sequences are MDHEN and SYDVKM. The CDR3 runs to 14 residues. V trimming: 3 bases; J trimming: 2 bases; junction bases outside the gene matches: 4. CDR3 region: CASSFPREPYEQYF. CDR3 coding DNA: TGTGCCAGCAGTTTCCCGCGGGAGCCCTACGAGCAGTACTTC.